This T cell receptor beta chain comes out of a study of beta chain features in type 1 diabetes. CD45RO/CCR7/CD25/CD127/CD95/CD27 separated CD4+ naive, central memory, regulatory and stem cell-like memory cells by sorting. Each sorted population was over 98% pure. The study's findings and limits: When Type 1 diabetes patients were examined, their TCRB CDR3s proved moderately but significantly shorter in all four CD4+ subsets.

The CDR3 runs 13 residues. Germline values: CDR1 SGDLS, CDR2 YYNGEE. V dropped 2 bases and J dropped 4 bases, with 8 bases sitting between them. Concerning this clone: As yet, its antigen is unknown.

Reverse transcribing all isolated RNA meant expressed TCRB transcripts were sequenced. This table comes from immunoSEQ multiplex PCR, and its TCRdb copy is limited to in-frame clones, with some not included. Among a few hundred thousand clones listed, around 12% were seen once. The rearrangement uses TRBV9 and TRBJ2-3; D is unclear. Sequenced input: naive CD4+ T cells from blood. The clonotype comes from a woman aged 18-29 years with type 1 diabetes. The CDR3 protein is CASSVGPADTQYF. The CDR3 DNA follows: TGTGCCAGCAGCGTTGGGCCCGCAGATACGCAGTATTTT.